What follows is one T cell receptor beta chain and its context. Data came from immunoSEQ multiplex PCR; TCRdb stores just in-frame clones and leaves some out. The table has 2 million to 2.5 million clones, 85% to 95% seen once; the top ten hold roughly 0.13%. The CDR3 has 15 residues. Germline V gives CDR1 SGHTA, CDR2 FQGNSA. V lost 5 bases, J lost 5 bases, and 15 bases lay in between. The data stem from a study of shared clonotypes between healthy human individuals. The source material was naive CD4+ T cells sorted from blood. The subset is: CD45RA+ positively selected. This TCR derives from a young man in good health. The chain carries TRBV7-2 and TRBJ1-4, with a weak D call TRBD1 (6 bases). CDR3: CASSKGGASNEKLFF. For the CDR3, the DNA is TGTGCCAGCAGCAAAGGGGGGGCTTCAAATGAAAAACTGTTTTTT.